The clone carrying this TCR beta chain was seen more than once but under ten times. The sample is drawn from a study of control samples from healthy donors and cancer patients. Measured with immunoSEQ multiplex PCR; TCRdb has only the in-frame clones, and not every one. Of around 100,000 clones in the sample, around 88% were seen once. Germline-derived CDR1 and CDR2 are SEHNR and FQNEAQ (reference sequence). Between the trimmed V and J ends, which lost 7 bases and 0 bases, there was a span of 10 bases. The CDR3 covers 14 residues. Material: PBMCs. The chain recombines TRBV7-9 with TRBJ2-4, with D perhaps TRBD2 (5 bases). This clonotype was sampled from a man aged 55 to 70 with lung cancer. The CDR3, as DNA: TGTGCCAGCAACCAACTAGGAGCCAAAAACATTCAGTACTTC. Residues: CASNQLGAKNIQYF.